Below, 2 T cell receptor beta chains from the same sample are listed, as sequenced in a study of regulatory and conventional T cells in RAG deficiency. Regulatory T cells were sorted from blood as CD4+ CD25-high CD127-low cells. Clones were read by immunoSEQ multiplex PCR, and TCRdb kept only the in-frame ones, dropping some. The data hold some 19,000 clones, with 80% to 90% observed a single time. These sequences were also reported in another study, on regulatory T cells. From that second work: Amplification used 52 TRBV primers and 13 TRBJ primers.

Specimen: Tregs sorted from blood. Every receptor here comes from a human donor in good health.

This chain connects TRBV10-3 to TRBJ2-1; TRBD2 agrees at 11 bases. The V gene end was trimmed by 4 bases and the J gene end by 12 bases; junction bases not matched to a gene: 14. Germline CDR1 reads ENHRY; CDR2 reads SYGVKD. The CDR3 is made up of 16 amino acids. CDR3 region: CAISATLSGGAASQFF. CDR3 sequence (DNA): TGTGCCATCAGTGCAACCCTTAGCGGGGGGGCCGCTTCGCAGTTCTTC.

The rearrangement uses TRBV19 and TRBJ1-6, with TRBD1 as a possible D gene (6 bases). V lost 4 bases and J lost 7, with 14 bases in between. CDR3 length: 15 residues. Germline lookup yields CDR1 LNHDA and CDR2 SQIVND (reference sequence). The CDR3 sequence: CASSSDRLVNSPLHF. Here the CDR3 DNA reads TGTGCCAGTAGTAGCGACAGGCTGGTGAATTCACCCCTCCACTTT.